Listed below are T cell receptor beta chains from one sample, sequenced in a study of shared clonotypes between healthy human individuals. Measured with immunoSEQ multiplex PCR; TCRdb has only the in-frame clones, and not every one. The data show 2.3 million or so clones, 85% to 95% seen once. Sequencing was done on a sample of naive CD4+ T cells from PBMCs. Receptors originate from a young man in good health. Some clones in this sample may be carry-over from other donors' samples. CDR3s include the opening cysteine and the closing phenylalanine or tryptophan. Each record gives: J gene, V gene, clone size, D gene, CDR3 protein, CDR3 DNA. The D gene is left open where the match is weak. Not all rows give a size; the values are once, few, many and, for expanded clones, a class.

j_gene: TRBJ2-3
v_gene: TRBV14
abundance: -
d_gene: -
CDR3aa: CASSRGSGTDTQYF
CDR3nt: TGTGCCAGCAGCCGGGGGAGTGGTACAGATACGCAGTATTTT

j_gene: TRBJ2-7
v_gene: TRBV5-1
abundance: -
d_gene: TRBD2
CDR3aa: CASSPTSGGAYEQYF
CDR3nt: TGCGCCAGCAGCCCCACTAGCGGGGGGGCCTACGAGCAGTACTTC

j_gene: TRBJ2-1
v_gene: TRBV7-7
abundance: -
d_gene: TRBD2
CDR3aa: CASSLGGTSPLISEQFF
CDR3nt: TGTGCCAGCAGCTTAGGGGGGACTAGCCCCCTGATAAGTGAGCAGTTCTTC

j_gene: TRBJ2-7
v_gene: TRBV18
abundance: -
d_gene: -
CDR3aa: CASSPILGEQYF
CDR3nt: TGTGCCAGCTCACCTATCCTCGGCGAGCAGTACTTC

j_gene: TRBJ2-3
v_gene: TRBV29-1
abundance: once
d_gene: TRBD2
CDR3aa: CSVGKREGMDTQYF
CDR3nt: TGCAGCGTCGGGAAGCGGGAGGGCATGGATACGCAGTATTTT

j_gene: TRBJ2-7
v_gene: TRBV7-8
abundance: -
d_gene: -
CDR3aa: CASSLFGRETEQYF
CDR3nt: TGTGCCAGCAGCTTATTCGGAAGGGAAACAGAGCAGTACTTC

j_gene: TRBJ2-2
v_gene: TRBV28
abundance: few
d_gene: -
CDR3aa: CAGGPFDTGELFF
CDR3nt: TGTGCCGGCGGCCCCTTTGACACCGGGGAGCTGTTTTTT

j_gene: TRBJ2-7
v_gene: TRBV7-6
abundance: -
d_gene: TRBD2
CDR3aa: CASSLVESGGSYEQYF
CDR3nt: TGTGCCAGCAGCTTAGTTGAGTCGGGAGGATCCTACGAGCAGTACTTC

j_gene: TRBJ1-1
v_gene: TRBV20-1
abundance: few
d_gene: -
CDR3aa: CSARIVDEAFF
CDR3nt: TGCAGTGCTCGAATCGTGGATGAAGCTTTCTTT

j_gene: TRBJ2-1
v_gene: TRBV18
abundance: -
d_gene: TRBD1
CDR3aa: CASSPQTGDKGYNEQFF
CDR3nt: TGTGCCAGCTCACCTCAGACAGGGGACAAAGGCTACAATGAGCAGTTCTTC

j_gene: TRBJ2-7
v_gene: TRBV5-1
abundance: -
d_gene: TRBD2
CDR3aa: CASSPGAGGTYEQYF
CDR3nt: TGCGCCAGCAGCCCTGGAGCGGGAGGGACCTACGAGCAGTACTTC

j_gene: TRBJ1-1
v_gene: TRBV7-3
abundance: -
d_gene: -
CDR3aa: CASSPRGATEAFF
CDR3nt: TGTGCCAGCAGCCCGCGGGGGGCGACTGAAGCTTTCTTT

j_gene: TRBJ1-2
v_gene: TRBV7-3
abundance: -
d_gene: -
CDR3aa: CASSPRRGYGYTF
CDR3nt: TGTGCCAGCAGCCCCCGCCGGGGGTATGGCTACACCTTC

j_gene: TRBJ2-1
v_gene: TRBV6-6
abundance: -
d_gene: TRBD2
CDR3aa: CASSSQREGPNEQFF
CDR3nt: TGTGCCAGCAGTAGTCAGCGGGAGGGCCCGAATGAGCAGTTCTTC

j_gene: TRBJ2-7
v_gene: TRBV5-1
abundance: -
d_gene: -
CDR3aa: CASSTGGGDSYEQYF
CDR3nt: TGCGCCAGCAGCACAGGCGGTGGGGACTCCTACGAGCAGTACTTC

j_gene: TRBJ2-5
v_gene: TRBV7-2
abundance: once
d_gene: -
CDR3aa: CASSPRGGAAQYF
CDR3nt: TGTGCCAGCAGCCCCCGCGGTGGGGCGGCCCAGTACTTC

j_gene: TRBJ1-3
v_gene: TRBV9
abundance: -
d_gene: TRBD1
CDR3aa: CASSARGQYFSGNTIYF
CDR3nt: TGTGCCAGCAGCGCCCGGGGACAGTACTTCTCTGGAAACACCATATATTTT

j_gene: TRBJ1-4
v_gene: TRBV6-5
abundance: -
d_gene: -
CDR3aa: CASSRADGKSGLFF
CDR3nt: TGTGCCAGCAGTCGCGCGGACGGGAAATCGGGACTGTTTTTT

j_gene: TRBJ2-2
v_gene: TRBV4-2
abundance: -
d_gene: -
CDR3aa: CASSQGGPPGELFF
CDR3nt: TGTGCCAGCAGCCAGGGCGGGCCGCCCGGGGAGCTGTTTTTT

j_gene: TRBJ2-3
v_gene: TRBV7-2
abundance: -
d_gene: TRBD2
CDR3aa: CASSRFGTRDTDTQYF
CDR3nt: TGTGCCAGCAGCCGCTTTGGGACTAGGGACACAGATACGCAGTATTTT

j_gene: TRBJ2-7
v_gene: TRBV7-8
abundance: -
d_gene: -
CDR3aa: CASNNQRGGGFFF
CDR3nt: TGTGCCAGCAACAACCAAAGGGGGGGTGGTTTTTTCTTC

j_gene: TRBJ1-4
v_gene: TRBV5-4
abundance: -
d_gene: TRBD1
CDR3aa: CASSDRTGQILFF
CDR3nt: TGTGCCAGCAGCGACCGGACAGGGCAAATACTGTTTTTT

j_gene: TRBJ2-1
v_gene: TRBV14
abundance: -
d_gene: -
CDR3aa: CASSQDLNPPRNEQFF
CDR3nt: TGTGCCAGCAGCCAAGATTTGAATCCCCCCCGAAATGAGCAGTTCTTC

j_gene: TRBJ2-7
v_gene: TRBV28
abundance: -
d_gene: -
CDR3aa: CASRTSEGVPYF
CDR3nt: TGTGCCAGCAGGACTAGTGAGGGAGTCCCGTACTTC

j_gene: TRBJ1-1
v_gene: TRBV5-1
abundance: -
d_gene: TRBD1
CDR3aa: CASSAHDREGFEAFF
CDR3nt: TGCGCCAGCAGCGCGCACGACAGGGAGGGGTTTGAAGCTTTCTTT

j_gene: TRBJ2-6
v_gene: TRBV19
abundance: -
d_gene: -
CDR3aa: CASSIQGSGANVLTF
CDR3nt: TGTGCCAGTAGTATCCAGGGCTCTGGGGCCAACGTCCTGACTTTC

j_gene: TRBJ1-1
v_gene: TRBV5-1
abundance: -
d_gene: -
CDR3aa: CASSLDGSGGGTEAFF
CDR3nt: TGCGCCAGCAGCTTGGATGGTTCCGGGGGCGGAACTGAAGCTTTCTTT

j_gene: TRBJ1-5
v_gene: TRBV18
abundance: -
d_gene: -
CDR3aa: CASSPQTGNQPQHF
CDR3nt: TGTGCCAGCTCACCTCAGACGGGCAATCAGCCCCAGCATTTT

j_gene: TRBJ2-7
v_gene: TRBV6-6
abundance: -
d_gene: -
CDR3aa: CASRTTGVTYEQYF
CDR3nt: TGTGCCAGCAGGACGACAGGAGTGACCTACGAGCAGTACTTC

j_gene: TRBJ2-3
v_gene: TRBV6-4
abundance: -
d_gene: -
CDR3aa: CASSQGSTDTQYF
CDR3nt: TGTGCCAGCAGTCAGGGGTCCACAGATACGCAGTATTTT

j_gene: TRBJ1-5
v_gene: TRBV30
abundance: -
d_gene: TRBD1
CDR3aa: CAWSALTGNQPQHF
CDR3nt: TGTGCCTGGAGTGCCTTGACAGGGAATCAGCCCCAGCATTTT

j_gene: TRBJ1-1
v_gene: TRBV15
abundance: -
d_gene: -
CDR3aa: CATSRVGGIGNTEAFF
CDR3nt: TGTGCCACCAGCAGAGTGGGGGGCATCGGGAACACTGAAGCTTTCTTT

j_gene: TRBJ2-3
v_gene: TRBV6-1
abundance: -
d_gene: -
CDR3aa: CASSSVFVTDTQYF
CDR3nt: TGTGCCAGCTCTTCTGTCTTCGTCACAGATACGCAGTATTTT

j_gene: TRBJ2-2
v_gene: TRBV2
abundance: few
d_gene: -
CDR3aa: CASSGKTRTGELFF
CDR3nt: TGTGCCAGCAGTGGCAAGACTCGAACCGGGGAGCTGTTTTTT

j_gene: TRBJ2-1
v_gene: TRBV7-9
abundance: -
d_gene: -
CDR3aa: CASSWDSRNEQFF
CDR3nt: TGTGCCAGCAGCTGGGACTCGCGGAATGAGCAGTTCTTC

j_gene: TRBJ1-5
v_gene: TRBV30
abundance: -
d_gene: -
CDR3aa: CAWSVQGVKGPQHF
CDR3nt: TGTGCCTGGAGTGTACAGGGTGTCAAGGGGCCCCAGCATTTT

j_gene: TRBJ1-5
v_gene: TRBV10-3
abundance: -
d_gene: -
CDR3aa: CAIGYPGAGQPQHF
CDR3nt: TGTGCCATCGGTTACCCGGGCGCCGGCCAGCCCCAGCATTTT

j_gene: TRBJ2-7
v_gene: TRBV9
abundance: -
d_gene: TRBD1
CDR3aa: CASSVAWDRGYEQYF
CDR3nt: TGTGCCAGCAGCGTAGCCTGGGACAGGGGCTACGAGCAGTACTTC

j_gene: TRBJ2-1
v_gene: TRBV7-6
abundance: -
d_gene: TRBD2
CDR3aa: CASSPQRGADNEQFF
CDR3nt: TGTGCCAGCAGCCCTCAGCGGGGAGCGGACAATGAGCAGTTCTTC